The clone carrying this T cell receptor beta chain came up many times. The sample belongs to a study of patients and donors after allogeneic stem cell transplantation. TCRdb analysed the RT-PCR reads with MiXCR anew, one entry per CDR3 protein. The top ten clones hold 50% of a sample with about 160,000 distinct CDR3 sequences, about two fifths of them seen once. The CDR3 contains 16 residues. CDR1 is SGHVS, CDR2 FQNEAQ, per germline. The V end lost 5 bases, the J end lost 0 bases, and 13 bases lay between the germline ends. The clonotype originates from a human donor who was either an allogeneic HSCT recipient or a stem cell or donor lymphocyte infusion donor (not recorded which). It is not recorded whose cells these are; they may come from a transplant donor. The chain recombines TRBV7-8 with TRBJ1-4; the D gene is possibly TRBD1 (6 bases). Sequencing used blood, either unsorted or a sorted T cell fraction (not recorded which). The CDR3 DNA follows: TGTGCCAGCAGCCCGTGGACAGTTGCAACTAATGAAAAACTGTTTTTT. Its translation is CASSPWTVATNEKLFF. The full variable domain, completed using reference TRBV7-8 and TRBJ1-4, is GAGVSQSPRYKVAKRGQDVALRCDPISGHVSLFWYQQALGQGPEFLTYFQNEAQLDKSGLPSDRFFAERPEGSVSTLKIQRTQQEDSAVYLCASSPWTVATNEKLFFGSGTQLSVL.